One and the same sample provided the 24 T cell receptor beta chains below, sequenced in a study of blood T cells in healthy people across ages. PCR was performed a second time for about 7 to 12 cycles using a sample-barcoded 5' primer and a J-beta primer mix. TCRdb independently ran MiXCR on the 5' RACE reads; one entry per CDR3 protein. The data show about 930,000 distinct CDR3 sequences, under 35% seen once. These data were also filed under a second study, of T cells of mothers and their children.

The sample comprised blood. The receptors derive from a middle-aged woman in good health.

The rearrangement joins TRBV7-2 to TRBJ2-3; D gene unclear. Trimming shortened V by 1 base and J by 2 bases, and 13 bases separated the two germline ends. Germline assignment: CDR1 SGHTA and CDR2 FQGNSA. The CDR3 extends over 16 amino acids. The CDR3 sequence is CASSLVGSRSTDTQYF. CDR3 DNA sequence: TGTGCCAGCAGCTTAGTGGGGTCGCGGTCCACAGATACGCAGTATTTT.

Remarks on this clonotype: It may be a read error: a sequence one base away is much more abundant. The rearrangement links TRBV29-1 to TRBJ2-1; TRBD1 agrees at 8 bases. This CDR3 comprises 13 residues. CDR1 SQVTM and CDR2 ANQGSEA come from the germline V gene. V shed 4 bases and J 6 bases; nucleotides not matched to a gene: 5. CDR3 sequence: CSVGGGQGNEQFF. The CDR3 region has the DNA TGCAGCGTTGGAGGAGGACAGGGCAATGAGCAGTTCTTC.

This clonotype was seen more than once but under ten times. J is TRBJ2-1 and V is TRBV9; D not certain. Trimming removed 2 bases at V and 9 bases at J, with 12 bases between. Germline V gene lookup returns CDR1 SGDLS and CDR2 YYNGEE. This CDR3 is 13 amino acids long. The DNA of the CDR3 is TGTGCCAGCAGCGTCTCCCAACAGTCTGAGCAGTTCTTC. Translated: CASSVSQQSEQFF.

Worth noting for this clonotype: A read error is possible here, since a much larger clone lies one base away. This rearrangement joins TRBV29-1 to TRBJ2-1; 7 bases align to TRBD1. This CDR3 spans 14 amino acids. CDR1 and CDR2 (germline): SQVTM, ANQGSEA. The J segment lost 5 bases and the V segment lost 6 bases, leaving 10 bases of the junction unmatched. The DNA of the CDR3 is TGCAGCGTAGGAACCGGGACAGTAGACAATGAGCAGTTCTTC. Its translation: CSVGTGTVDNEQFF.

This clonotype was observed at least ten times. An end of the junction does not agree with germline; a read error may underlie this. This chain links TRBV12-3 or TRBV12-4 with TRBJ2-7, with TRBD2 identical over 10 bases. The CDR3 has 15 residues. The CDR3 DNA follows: TGTGCCAGCAGTCTAGCGGGGGTGGGGGTCTACGAGCAGTACTTC. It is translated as CASSLAGVGVYEQYF.

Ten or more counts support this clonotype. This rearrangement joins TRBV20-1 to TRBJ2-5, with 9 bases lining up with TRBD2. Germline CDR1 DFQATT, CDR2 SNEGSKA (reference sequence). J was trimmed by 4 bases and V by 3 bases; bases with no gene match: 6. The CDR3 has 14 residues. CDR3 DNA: TGCAGTGCTAGCTTTCGGCGGGGGGGAGAGACCCAGTACTTC. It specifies CSASFRRGGETQYF.

CDR3 residues: CASSRGPSVETQYF. DNA of the CDR3: TGTGCCAGCAGTCGCGGGCCTAGCGTGGAGACCCAGTACTTC. The rearrangement links TRBV7-2 to TRBJ2-5, with D possibly matching TRBD2 (6 bases). V lost 6 bases and J lost 5, with 16 bases in between. CDR1 is SGHTA, CDR2 FQGNSA, per germline. The CDR3 has 14 amino acids.

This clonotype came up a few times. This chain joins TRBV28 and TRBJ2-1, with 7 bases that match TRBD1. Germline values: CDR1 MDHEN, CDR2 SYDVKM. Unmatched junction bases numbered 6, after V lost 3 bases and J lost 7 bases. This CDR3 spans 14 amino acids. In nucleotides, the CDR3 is TGTGCCAGCAGTTTCGGCAGGGGGTCAAATGAGCAGTTCTTC. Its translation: CASSFGRGSNEQFF.

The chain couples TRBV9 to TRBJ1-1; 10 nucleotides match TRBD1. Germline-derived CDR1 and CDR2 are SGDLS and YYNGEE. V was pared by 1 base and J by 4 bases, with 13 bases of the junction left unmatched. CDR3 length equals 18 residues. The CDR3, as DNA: TGTGCCAGCAGCGTAACTTTTGCTCCGGGACAGGGGTCCACTGAAGCTTTCTTT. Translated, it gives CASSVTFAPGQGSTEAFF.

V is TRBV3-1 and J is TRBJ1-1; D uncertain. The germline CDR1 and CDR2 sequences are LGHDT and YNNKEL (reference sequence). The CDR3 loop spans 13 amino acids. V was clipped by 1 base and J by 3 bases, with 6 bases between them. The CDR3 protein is CASSQGAYTEAFF. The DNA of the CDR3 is TGTGCCAGCAGCCAAGGCGCCTACACTGAAGCTTTCTTT.

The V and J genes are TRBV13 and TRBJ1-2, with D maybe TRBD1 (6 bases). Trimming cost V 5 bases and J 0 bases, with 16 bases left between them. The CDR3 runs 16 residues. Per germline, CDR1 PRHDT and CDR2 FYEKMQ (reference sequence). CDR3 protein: CASSLRGSATNYGYTF. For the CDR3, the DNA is TGTGCCAGCAGCCTAAGGGGGTCGGCCACTAACTATGGCTACACCTTC.

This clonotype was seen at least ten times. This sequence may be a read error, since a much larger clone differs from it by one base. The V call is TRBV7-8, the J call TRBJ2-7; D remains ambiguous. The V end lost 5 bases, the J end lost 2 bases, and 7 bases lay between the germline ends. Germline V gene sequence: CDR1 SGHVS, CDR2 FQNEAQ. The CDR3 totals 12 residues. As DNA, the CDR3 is TGTGCCAGCAGCCCTGTAACCTACGAGCAGTACTTC. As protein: CASSPVTYEQYF.

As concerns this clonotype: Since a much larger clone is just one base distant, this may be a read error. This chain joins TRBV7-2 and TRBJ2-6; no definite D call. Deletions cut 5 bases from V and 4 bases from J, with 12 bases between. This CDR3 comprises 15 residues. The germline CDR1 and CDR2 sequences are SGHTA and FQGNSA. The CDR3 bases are TGTACCAGCAGCCCCGAGGAGCCCGGGGCCAACGTCCTGACTTTC. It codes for CTSSPEEPGANVLTF.

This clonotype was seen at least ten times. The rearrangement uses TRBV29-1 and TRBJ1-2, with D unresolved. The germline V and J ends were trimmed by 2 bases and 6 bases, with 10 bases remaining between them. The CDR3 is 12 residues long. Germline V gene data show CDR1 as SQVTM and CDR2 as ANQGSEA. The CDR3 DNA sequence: TGCAGCGTTGAACGGTTTAGGGATGGCTACACCTTC. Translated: CSVERFRDGYTF.

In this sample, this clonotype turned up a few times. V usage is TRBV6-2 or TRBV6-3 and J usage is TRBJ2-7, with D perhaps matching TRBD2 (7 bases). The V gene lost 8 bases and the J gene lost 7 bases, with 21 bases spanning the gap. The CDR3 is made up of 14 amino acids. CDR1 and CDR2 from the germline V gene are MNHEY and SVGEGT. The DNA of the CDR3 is TGTGCCAGCTCTCGGACTAGGGGGATTAATGAGCAGTACTTC. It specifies CASSRTRGINEQYF.

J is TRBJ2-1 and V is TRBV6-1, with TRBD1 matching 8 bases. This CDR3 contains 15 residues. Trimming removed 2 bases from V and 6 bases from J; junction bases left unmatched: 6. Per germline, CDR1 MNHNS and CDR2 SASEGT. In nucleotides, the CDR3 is TGTGCCAGCAGTGAACCAGGACAGGGCACCAATGAGCAGTTCTTC. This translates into CASSEPGQGTNEQFF.

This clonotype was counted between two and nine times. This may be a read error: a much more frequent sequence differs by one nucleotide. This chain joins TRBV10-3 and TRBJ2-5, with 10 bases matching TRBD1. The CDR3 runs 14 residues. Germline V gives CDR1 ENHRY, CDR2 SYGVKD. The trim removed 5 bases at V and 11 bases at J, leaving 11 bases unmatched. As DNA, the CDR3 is TGTGCCATCAGTCCGGGACAGGGGACGAATGAGCAGTACTTC. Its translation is CAISPGQGTNEQYF.

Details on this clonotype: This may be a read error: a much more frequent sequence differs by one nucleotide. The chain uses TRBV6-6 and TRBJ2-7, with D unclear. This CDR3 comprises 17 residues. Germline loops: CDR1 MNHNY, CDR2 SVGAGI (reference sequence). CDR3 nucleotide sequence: TGTGCCAGCAGTTACGGGCTCCCTGGGTCAGACTCCTACGAGCGGTACTTC. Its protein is CASSYGLPGSDSYERYF.

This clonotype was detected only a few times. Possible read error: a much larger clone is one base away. CDR3 in amino acids: CASSFAGYQETQYF. The CDR3 region has the DNA TGTGCCAGCAGCTTCGCGGGGTACCAAGAGACCCAGTACTTC. The V call is TRBV7-2, the J call TRBJ2-5, with a possible D match to TRBD2 (6 bases). The CDR3 loop spans 14 amino acids. The V end lost 3 bases, the J end lost 0 bases, and 8 bases lay between the germline ends. CDR1 and CDR2 (germline): SGHTA, FQGNSA.

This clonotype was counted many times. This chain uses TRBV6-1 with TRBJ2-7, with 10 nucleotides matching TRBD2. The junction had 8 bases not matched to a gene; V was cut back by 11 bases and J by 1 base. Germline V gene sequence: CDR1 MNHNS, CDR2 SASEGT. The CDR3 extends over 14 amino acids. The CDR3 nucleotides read TGTGCCGGGAAAGAGCGGGGGGGGTCCTACGAGCAGTACTTC. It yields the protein CAGKERGGSYEQYF.

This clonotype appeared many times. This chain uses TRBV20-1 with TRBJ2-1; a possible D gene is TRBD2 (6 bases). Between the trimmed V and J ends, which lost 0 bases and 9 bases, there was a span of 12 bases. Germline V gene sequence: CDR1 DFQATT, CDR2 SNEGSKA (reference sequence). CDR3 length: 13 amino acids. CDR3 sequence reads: CSARDWLAPEQFF. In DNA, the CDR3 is TGCAGTGCTAGAGATTGGCTAGCGCCTGAGCAGTTCTTC.

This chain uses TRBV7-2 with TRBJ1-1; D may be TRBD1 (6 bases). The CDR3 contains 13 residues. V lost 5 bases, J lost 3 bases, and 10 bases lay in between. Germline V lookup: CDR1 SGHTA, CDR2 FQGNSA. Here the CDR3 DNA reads TGTGCCAGCAGCACGGACAGAGACACTGAAGCTTTCTTT. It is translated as CASSTDRDTEAFF.

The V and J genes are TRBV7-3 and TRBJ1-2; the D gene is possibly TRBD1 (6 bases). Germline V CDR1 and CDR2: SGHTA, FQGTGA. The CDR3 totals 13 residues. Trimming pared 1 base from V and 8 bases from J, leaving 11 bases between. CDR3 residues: CASSLNGGLGYTF. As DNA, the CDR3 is TGTGCCAGCAGCTTAAACGGGGGGCTAGGCTACACCTTC. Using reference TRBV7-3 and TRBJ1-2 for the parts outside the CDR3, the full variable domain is GAGVSQTPSNKVTEKGKYVELRCDPISGHTALYWYRQSLGQGPEFLIYFQGTGAADDSGLPNDRFFAVRPEGSVSTLKIQRTERGDSAVYLCASSLNGGLGYTFGSGTRLTVV.

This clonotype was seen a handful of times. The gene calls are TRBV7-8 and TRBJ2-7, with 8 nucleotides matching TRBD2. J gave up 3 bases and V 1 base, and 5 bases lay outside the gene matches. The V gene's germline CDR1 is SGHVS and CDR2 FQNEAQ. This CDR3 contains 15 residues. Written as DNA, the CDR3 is TGTGCCAGCAGCTTAGGTGCGGGGGGTTACTACGAGCAGTACTTC. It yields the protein CASSLGAGGYYEQYF.